These 19 T cell receptor beta chains originate from one sample sequenced in a study of resident and recirculating memory T cells in vitiligo. Produced via immunoSEQ multiplex PCR; TCRdb's table is partial and in-frame only. The sample includes 72,000 or so clones, 92% of them seen just once. The sequencing sample was made of blood. These receptors all come from a male donor with vitiligo.

This clone was detected only once. The chain combines TRBV27 with TRBJ2-1; maybe TRBD2 (6 bases). Germline assignment: CDR1 MNHEY and CDR2 SMNVEV (reference sequence). CDR3 size: 15 residues. V lost 6 bases and J lost 2, with 14 bases in between. The CDR3 DNA sequence: TGTGCCAGCAGCAGCGCGGGGATCCCCTACAATGAGCAGTTCTTC. This gives the protein CASSSAGIPYNEQFF.

The chain links TRBV28 to TRBJ2-7; D ambiguous. The CDR3 extends over 11 amino acids. V was trimmed by 5 bases and J by 4 bases, leaving 6 bases between them. CDR1 and CDR2 from the germline V gene are MDHEN and SYDVKM. The CDR3 bases are TGTGCCAGCAGTAAGAGGTACGAGCAGTACTTC. Its translation: CASSKRYEQYF.

The CDR3 DNA follows: TGTGCCAGCACCTCTCGGTTTGAGCAGTACTTC. It encodes CASTSRFEQYF. The chain recombines TRBV28 with TRBJ2-7; D call uncertain. The CDR3 extends over 11 amino acids. Trimming cost V 7 bases and J 7 bases, with 11 bases left between them. The germline CDR1 and CDR2 sequences are MDHEN and SYDVKM. The variable domain in full, completed from reference TRBV28 and TRBJ2-7, reads DVKVTQSSRYLVKRTGEKVFLECVQDMDHENMFWYRQDPGLGLRLIYFSYDVKMKEKGDIPEGYSVSREKKERFSLILESASTNQTSMYLCASTSRFEQYFGPGTRLTVT.

The rearrangement joins TRBV5-1 to TRBJ2-5; unclear D gene. V was shortened by 0 bases and J by 1 base, with 7 bases between the two germline ends. CDR1 and CDR2 (germline): SGHRS, YFSETQ. CDR3 length: 14 residues. The CDR3 nucleotides read TGCGCCAGCAGCTTGGGATCCGGCCAAGAGACCCAGTACTTC. Its protein is CASSLGSGQETQYF.

V is TRBV11-3 and J is TRBJ2-2, with D perhaps matching TRBD2 (5 bases). V was pared by 4 bases and J by 5 bases, with 11 bases between. Germline CDR1 is SGHNT and CDR2 is YENEEA. There are 14 residues in the CDR3. CDR3 residues: CASSSAGDTGELFF. The CDR3 DNA sequence: TGTGCCAGCAGCTCGGCGGGCGATACCGGGGAGCTGTTTTTT.

The V gene is TRBV4-2, the J gene TRBJ2-3; 7 bases line up with TRBD2. The germline V gene has CDR1 LGHNA and CDR2 YNFKEQ. CDR3 length: 17 amino acids. V was pared by 1 base and J by 0 bases, with 7 bases of the junction left unmatched. CDR3 residues: CASSQVGTGGSTDTQYF. In DNA form, the CDR3 reads TGTGCCAGCAGCCAAGTCGGGACGGGAGGCAGCACAGATACGCAGTATTTT.

The V call is TRBV19, the J call TRBJ2-7; TRBD2 aligns across 8 bases. CDR1 is LNHDA, CDR2 SQIVND, per germline (reference sequence). The CDR3 extends over 16 amino acids. The V and J ends lost 6 bases and 4 bases, in that order; junction bases with no gene match: 14. Written as DNA, the CDR3 is TGTGCCAGTAGCCCCTTAGGGGCGGGAGGCTTGTACGAGCAGTACTTC. Amino acids: CASSPLGAGGLYEQYF.

This sequence joins TRBV15 and TRBJ1-1; the D gene is possibly TRBD1 (5 bases). The CDR3 consists of 14 residues. V gave up 0 bases and J gave up 6 bases, with 11 bases separating them. In germline, CDR1 is LNHNV, CDR2 YYDKDF (reference sequence). This CDR3 is CATSRDGGSAEAFF. In DNA, the CDR3 is TGTGCCACCAGCAGAGATGGGGGGAGCGCTGAAGCTTTCTTT.

The rearrangement links TRBV4-1 to TRBJ2-1; D perhaps matches TRBD2 (5 bases). The CDR3 runs to 13 residues. V shed 0 bases and J shed 14 bases, with 14 bases lying between them. Germline CDR1 and CDR2: MGHRA and YSYEKL. The CDR3 nucleotides are TGCGCCAGCAGCCAAGAGGAGGCGGGTAAGGAGTTCTTC. It is translated as CASSQEEAGKEFF.

The chain combines TRBV7-9 with TRBJ2-3; 12 bases match TRBD2. V lost 4 bases, J lost 0 bases, and 8 bases stayed unmatched. Germline V CDR1 and CDR2: SEHNR, FQNEAQ (reference sequence). This CDR3 comprises 18 residues. The DNA for the CDR3 is TGTGCCAGCAGCTCGGGGACTAGCGGGCCACACAGCACAGATACGCAGTATTTT. Amino acids: CASSSGTSGPHSTDTQYF.

This chain joins TRBV30 and TRBJ2-1; TRBD2 aligns across 9 bases. CDR3 size: 13 residues. The trim removed 3 bases at V and 9 bases at J, leaving 6 bases unmatched. The germline V gene encodes CDR1 GTSNPN and CDR2 SVGIG (reference sequence). In DNA form, the CDR3 reads TGTGCCTGGAGGCGGGAGGGCATCGGTGAGCAGTTCTTC. Protein sequence: CAWRREGIGEQFF. The full variable domain, its missing parts supplied by reference TRBV30 and TRBJ2-1, is SQTIHQWPATLVQPVGSPLSLECTVEGTSNPNLYWYRQAAGRGLQLLFYSVGIGQISSEVPQNLSASRPQDRQFILSSKKLLLSDSGFYLCAWRREGIGEQFFGPGTRLTVL.

J is TRBJ2-4 and V is TRBV28; D not resolved. This CDR3 is built from 12 residues. Germline lookup yields CDR1 MDHEN and CDR2 SYDVKM. V was shortened by 8 bases and J by 0 bases, with 5 bases between the two germline ends. CDR3 nucleotide sequence: TGTGCCAGCGGGCTAGCCAAAAACATTCAGTACTTC. Amino acids: CASGLAKNIQYF. The variable domain in full, completed from reference TRBV28 and TRBJ2-4, reads DVKVTQSSRYLVKRTGEKVFLECVQDMDHENMFWYRQDPGLGLRLIYFSYDVKMKEKGDIPEGYSVSREKKERFSLILESASTNQTSMYLCASGLAKNIQYFGAGTRLSVL.

V is TRBV2 and J is TRBJ2-6; 7 bases line up with TRBD2. The CDR3 contains 14 residues. Germline CDR1 and CDR2: SNHLY and FYNNEI. The trim removed 6 bases at V and 2 bases at J, leaving 1 base unmatched. The CDR3 is CASRGGTGANVLTF. CDR3 coding DNA: TGTGCCAGCAGGGGGGGGACTGGGGCCAACGTCCTGACTTTC.

V and J are TRBV28 and TRBJ2-5; 7 nucleotides align to TRBD1. This CDR3 region has 17 residues. The V and J ends lost 6 bases and 9 bases, in that order; junction bases with no gene match: 22. CDR1 MDHEN and CDR2 SYDVKM come from the germline V gene. CDR3 nucleotide sequence: TGTGCCAGCAGCTTAGGGACAGTCTTTAATACTTGGTCGGCCCAGTACTTC. Translation: CASSLGTVFNTWSAQYF. The whole variable domain, filled in from reference TRBV28 and TRBJ2-5, reads DVKVTQSSRYLVKRTGEKVFLECVQDMDHENMFWYRQDPGLGLRLIYFSYDVKMKEKGDIPEGYSVSREKKERFSLILESASTNQTSMYLCASSLGTVFNTWSAQYFGPGTRLLVL.

The chain carries TRBV5-1 and TRBJ1-2, with D possibly matching TRBD1 (6 bases). Germline V gene data show CDR1 as SGHRS and CDR2 as YFSETQ. The CDR3 totals 13 residues. V was cut by 3 bases and J by 2 bases, with 8 bases left in between. The CDR3 spells CASSSTGNYGYTF. CDR3 nucleotides: TGCGCCAGCAGCTCGACAGGAAACTATGGCTACACCTTC.

The rearrangement links TRBV29-1 to TRBJ2-5, with 11 bases matching TRBD1. The J segment lost 2 bases and the V segment lost 2 bases, leaving 4 bases of the junction unmatched. This CDR3 has 15 amino acids. Germline assignment: CDR1 SQVTM and CDR2 ANQGSEA. For the CDR3, the DNA is TGCAGCGTTGAAACGGGACAGGGGGGTCAAGAGACCCAGTACTTC. Translated: CSVETGQGGQETQYF.

The chain couples TRBV13 to TRBJ2-7, with D possibly TRBD2 on 6 matching bases. CDR1 and CDR2 (germline): PRHDT, FYEKMQ (reference sequence). V lost 6 bases and J 12 bases, leaving 18 bases between the germline ends. There are 12 residues in the CDR3. The DNA for the CDR3 is TGTGCCAGCAGTCCCTTACCGCGGGAACCGTACTTC. Its translation is CASSPLPREPYF. Combining the CDR3 with reference TRBV13 and TRBJ2-7 gives the whole variable domain AAGVIQSPRHLIKEKRETATLKCYPIPRHDTVYWYQQGPGQDPQFLISFYEKMQSDKGSIPDRFSAQQFSDYHSELNMSSLELGDSALYFCASSPLPREPYFGPGTRLTVT.

This clone was observed once. The chain links TRBV11-2 to TRBJ2-7, with a possible D match to TRBD1 (6 bases). CDR1 is SGHAT, CDR2 FQNNGV, per germline. Trimming stripped 1 base from V and 3 bases from J, with 13 bases between. This CDR3 has 15 amino acids. Here the CDR3 DNA reads TGTGCCAGCAGCTTAGTACCAGGGGCCGACTACGAGCAGTACTTC. Translating gives CASSLVPGADYEQYF.

The chain carries TRBV4-2 and TRBJ2-7; 13 nucleotides align to TRBD2. This CDR3 contains 15 residues. Germline assignment: CDR1 LGHNA and CDR2 YNFKEQ. The J segment lost 4 bases and the V segment lost 3 bases, leaving 3 bases of the junction unmatched. The DNA of the CDR3 is TGTGCCAGCAGCCAGCAGACTAGCGGGGGGTACGAGCAGTACTTC. Its protein is CASSQQTSGGYEQYF.